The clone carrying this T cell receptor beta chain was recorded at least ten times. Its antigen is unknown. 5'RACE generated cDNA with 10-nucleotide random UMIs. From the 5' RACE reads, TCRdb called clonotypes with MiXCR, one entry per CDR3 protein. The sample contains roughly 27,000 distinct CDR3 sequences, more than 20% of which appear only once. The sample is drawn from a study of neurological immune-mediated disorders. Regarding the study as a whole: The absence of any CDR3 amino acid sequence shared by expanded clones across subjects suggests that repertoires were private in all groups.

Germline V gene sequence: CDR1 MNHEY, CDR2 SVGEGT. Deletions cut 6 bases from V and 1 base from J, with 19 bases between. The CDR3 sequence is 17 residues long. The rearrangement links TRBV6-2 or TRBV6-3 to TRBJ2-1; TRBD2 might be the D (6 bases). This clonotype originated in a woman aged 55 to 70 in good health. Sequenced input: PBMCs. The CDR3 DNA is TGTGCCAGCAGCGCGGGAAAGGGGAGCGTATCCTACAATGAGCAGTTCTTC. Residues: CASSAGKGSVSYNEQFF.